Listed below are T cell receptor beta chains from one sample, sequenced in a study of spatial heterogeneity in lung cancer. From the 5' RACE reads, TCRdb called clonotypes with MiXCR, one entry per CDR3 protein. The sample carries roughly 25,000 distinct CDR3 sequences, roughly 13% recorded once. This sample comprised PBMCs, obtained at surgery. The source of these receptors is a female donor with early-stage non-small cell lung cancer. CDR3s include the opening cysteine and the closing phenylalanine or tryptophan. D genes are given only for firm matches. Not all rows give a size; the values are once, few, many and, for expanded clones, a class.

V gene	J gene	clone size	D gene	CDR3 DNA	CDR3 protein
TRBV7-3	TRBJ2-7	-	-	TGTGCCAGCAGCATGACAGGTTCGGGCGAGCAGTACTTC	CASSMTGSGEQYF
TRBV7-8	TRBJ2-7	many	-	TGTGCCAGCAGCTTAGGGTGGGCTAGCGCCGAGCAGTACTTC	CASSLGWASAEQYF
TRBV27	TRBJ1-1	few	-	TGTGCCAGCAGTTTACGAGGGGATGGAGAAGCTTTCTTT	CASSLRGDGEAFF
TRBV5-1	TRBJ2-3	many	-	TGCGCCAGCAGCGGGCTAGGAACTAGCACAGATACGCAGTATTTT	CASSGLGTSTDTQYF
TRBV11-2	TRBJ2-1	large	TRBD2	TGTGCCAGCAGCTCCCCATCAAGAGCGGGAGGGCCTCTTGCAGGCGCCTTCTTC	CASSSPSRAGGPLAGAFF
TRBV29-1	TRBJ2-5	-	TRBD1	TGCAGCGTTGATCCGGGGACAGTTCAAGAGACCCAGTACTTC	CSVDPGTVQETQYF
TRBV7-2	TRBJ2-1	-	TRBD2	TGTGCCAGCAGCCCGGTCGCGGGAGCTAACAATGAGCAGTTCTTC	CASSPVAGANNEQFF
TRBV2	TRBJ1-4	many	TRBD1	TGTGCCAGCAGTGACGCGACAGGGATTCGGAATGAAAAACTGTTTTTT	CASSDATGIRNEKLFF
TRBV5-1	TRBJ2-1	-	TRBD2	TGCGCCAGCAGCTTGGTAATAGCGGGAGACCATGAGCAGTTCTTC	CASSLVIAGDHEQFF
TRBV6-2/TRBV6-3	TRBJ1-1	many	-	TGTGCCAGCAGAGGAGGAGGCAGGGTGGGTACTGAAGCTTTCTTT	CASRGGGRVGTEAFF
TRBV7-2	TRBJ2-3	many	TRBD2	TGTGCCAGCAGCTTAGTCGGTAGCGGGAGCCTCACAGATACGCAGTATTTT	CASSLVGSGSLTDTQYF
TRBV28	TRBJ2-2	-	-	TGTGCCAGCAGTTTTTCAGGGGTATCGTGGACCGGGGAGCTGTTTTTT	CASSFSGVSWTGELFF
TRBV11-2	TRBJ1-3	-	TRBD1	TGTGCCAGCAGCAACGACAGGGGGCTTGGAAACACCATATATTTT	CASSNDRGLGNTIYF
TRBV28	TRBJ1-2	few	-	TGTGCCAGCAGTTTCCTAGGCTATGGCTACACCTTC	CASSFLGYGYTF
TRBV29-1	TRBJ1-3	many	-	TGCAGCGTTGATCCAGGCCCTCACTCTGGAAACACCATATATTTT	CSVDPGPHSGNTIYF
TRBV20-1	TRBJ1-1	many	-	TGCAGTGCTAGGGGATTCGGTATGAACACTGAAGCTTTCTTT	CSARGFGMNTEAFF
TRBV2	TRBJ2-6	many	-	TGTGCCAGCAGTGAAAGGACGGTGGCCTCTGGGGCCAACGTCCTGACTTTC	CASSERTVASGANVLTF
TRBV20-1	TRBJ1-3	many	-	TGCAGTGCTGCGACAGTTACTGGAAACACCATATATTTT	CSAATVTGNTIYF
TRBV20-1	TRBJ1-1	many	-	TGCAGTGCACCTGAACAGGGAGGGATGAACACTGAAGCTTTCTTT	CSAPEQGGMNTEAFF
TRBV6-5	TRBJ2-7	many	TRBD2	TGTGCCAGCAGTTACAGGTTCCAGCGGGAGTTCGACGAGCAGTACTTC	CASSYRFQREFDEQYF
TRBV6-5	TRBJ2-7	many	TRBD2	TGTGCCAGCAGTCCCGGGACTAGCGGAAATACCTACGAGCAGTACTTC	CASSPGTSGNTYEQYF
TRBV7-9	TRBJ2-1	many	TRBD1	TGTGCCAGCAGCCCGGGGACAGGAACATACAATGAGCAGTTCTTC	CASSPGTGTYNEQFF
TRBV10-3	TRBJ2-5	many	TRBD2	TGTGCCATCAGTGGGGAGGGCTACCAAGAGACCCAGTACTTC	CAISGEGYQETQYF
TRBV19	TRBJ1-2	few	-	TGTGCCAGTAGTATCTCAGCGCAGGGGATCTATGGCTACACCTTC	CASSISAQGIYGYTF
TRBV12-3/TRBV12-4	TRBJ2-5	many	TRBD2	TGTGCCAGCAGTTTACTAGCGGGAGAGGGAGAGACCCAGTACTTC	CASSLLAGEGETQYF
TRBV7-8	TRBJ2-3	few	-	TGTGCCAGCAGCCTAGGGCCCACCCGTCCAGATACGCAGTATTTT	CASSLGPTRPDTQYF
TRBV19	TRBJ2-3	few	-	TGTGCCAGTAGTCAGGGGAGCACAGATACGCAGTATTTT	CASSQGSTDTQYF
TRBV29-1	TRBJ1-2	many	-	TGCAGCGTTGTGGCAGGTCGGCTCAATGGCTACACCTTC	CSVVAGRLNGYTF
TRBV4-3	TRBJ1-2	many	-	TGCGCCAGCAGCCAAGCTATCCTTGGGGCGGAGGAGGGCTACACCTTC	CASSQAILGAEEGYTF
TRBV12-3/TRBV12-4	TRBJ1-2	few	-	TGTGCCAGCAGCGGGGGGTTTAGCTATGGCTACACCTTC	CASSGGFSYGYTF
TRBV7-2	TRBJ2-2	many	-	TGTGCCAGCAGCGAGGGACGGAACACCGGGGAGCTGTTTTTT	CASSEGRNTGELFF
TRBV10-3	TRBJ2-1	many	-	TGTGCCATCAGTGCCACCCCCAATGAGCAGTTCTTC	CAISATPNEQFF
TRBV29-1	TRBJ2-3	-	-	TGCAGCGTTGCGGGTGGGGGTAGAAGCACAGATACGCAGTATTTT	CSVAGGGRSTDTQYF
TRBV19	TRBJ1-5	many	-	TGTGCCAGTACGAGCGGCGGGCAGCCCCAGCATTTT	CASTSGGQPQHF
TRBV18	TRBJ2-2	-	-	TGTGCCAGCTCACCTAGGCGGACAACTCCCGACACCGGGGAGCTGTTTTTT	CASSPRRTTPDTGELFF
TRBV18	TRBJ2-7	many	-	TGTGCCAGCTCACCTATGAACCCCTACGAGCAGTACTTC	CASSPMNPYEQYF
TRBV7-3	TRBJ2-3	many	TRBD1	TGTGCCAGCAGCATACAGGGGCTGGGGGATACGCAGTATTTT	CASSIQGLGDTQYF
TRBV18	TRBJ2-2	-	-	TGTGCCAGCTCCCCCAATCCACCCGGGGAGCTGTTTTTT	CASSPNPPGELFF
TRBV24-1	TRBJ2-5	many	-	TGTGCCACCAGTGATTCCCGGGACTCGCCCCAAGAGACCCAGTACTTC	CATSDSRDSPQETQYF